These T cell receptor beta chains were read from a single sample in a study of blood T cell repertoires in COVID-19. Clones were sequenced by immunoSEQ multiplex PCR, and TCRdb holds only the in-frame ones, with some missing. The sample shows about 130,000 clones, around nine tenths of them seen only once. The sample comprised peripheral blood. The receptor source for this set is a man in his sixties with COVID-19, enrolled during active disease. CDR3s include the opening cysteine and the closing phenylalanine or tryptophan. The D gene is left open where the match is weak. The size field is filled for only some rows; it gives once, few, many or a size class.

j_call,v_call,d_call,clone_size,cdr3_nt,cdr3_aa
TRBJ1-3,TRBV2,-,-,TGTGCCAGCACCTGGGGGACTGGCTCTGGAAACACCATATATTTT,CASTWGTGSGNTIYF
TRBJ1-2,TRBV15,-,once,TGTGCCGCGGGGCGGGGCTATGGCTACACCTTC,CAAGRGYGYTF
TRBJ1-5,TRBV28,TRBD1,-,TGTGCCAGCAGTCCAAGACAGGGCCTAAGGCCCCAGCATTTT,CASSPRQGLRPQHF
TRBJ1-5,TRBV28,-,-,TGTGCCAGCAGTTTAGACTCGAATCAGCCCCAGCATTTT,CASSLDSNQPQHF
TRBJ1-4,TRBV25-1,TRBD1,once,TGTGCCAGCAGTGAGCTGGACAGGGAAAATGAAAAACTGTTTTTT,CASSELDRENEKLFF
TRBJ2-7,TRBV7-8,TRBD2,-,TGTGCCAGCAGCCCGTTAGCGGGCTTACCCTACGAGCAGTACTTC,CASSPLAGLPYEQYF
TRBJ2-2,TRBV30,-,-,TGTGCCTGGAGTATCTCCAGCGCCCGAGAGCTGTTTTTT,CAWSISSARELFF
TRBJ2-2,TRBV7-9,-,-,TGTGCCAGCACTTATGGCCCCACGAACACCGGGGAGCTGTTTTTT,CASTYGPTNTGELFF
TRBJ1-1,TRBV24-1,-,-,TGTGCCACCAGTAGCGGGGTCGAAGCTTTCTTT,CATSSGVEAFF
TRBJ2-1,TRBV10-3,TRBD2,-,TGTGCCATCGTCCCCGAACTAGCGGGAGGTTACAATGAGCAGTTCTTC,CAIVPELAGGYNEQFF
TRBJ2-2,TRBV7-6,TRBD2,-,TGTGCCAGCAGCATACTAGCGGGAGCTGACACCGGGGAGCTGTTTTTT,CASSILAGADTGELFF
TRBJ2-7,TRBV9,-,-,TGTGCCAGCGGAAATCGGGGGGAGCAGTACTTC,CASGNRGEQYF
TRBJ2-7,TRBV6-1,-,-,TGTGCCAGCAGTGAAGAGGTGGGACATACCTACGAGCAGTACTTC,CASSEEVGHTYEQYF
TRBJ1-2,TRBV29-1,TRBD1,-,TGCAGCGTTGCGACAGGGGCAGGTGGCTACACCTTC,CSVATGAGGYTF
TRBJ1-5,TRBV18,TRBD1,-,TGTGCCAGCTCACCGACGGACAGGGTAATTGATCAGCCCCAGCATTTT,CASSPTDRVIDQPQHF
TRBJ2-1,TRBV7-2,TRBD2,-,TGTGCCAGCAGCCCTAGGGGGGCGGGAGGAGGGCAGTTCTTC,CASSPRGAGGGQFF
TRBJ2-2,TRBV6-5,-,-,TGTGCCAGCAGTACCACCGGGGGTAACACCGGGGAGCTGTTTTTT,CASSTTGGNTGELFF
TRBJ1-1,TRBV11-3,-,-,TGTGCCAGCAGCACGAGGGCTTTGAACACTGAAGCTTTCTTT,CASSTRALNTEAFF
TRBJ2-7,TRBV21-1,-,-,TGTGCCAGCAGCAAAGACAGCCCCTACGAGCAGTACTTC,CASSKDSPYEQYF
TRBJ2-7,TRBV5-1,-,-,TGCGCCAGCAGGCGGGACAGACCCTACGAGCAGTACTTC,CASRRDRPYEQYF
TRBJ2-7,TRBV5-5,TRBD1,-,TGTGCCAGCAGCCAGATACCCGACAGGGGGAACGGGGAGCAGTACTTC,CASSQIPDRGNGEQYF
TRBJ2-7,TRBV24-1,-,-,TGTGCCACCAGTGCCCCGGACAGCTCCTACGAGCAGTACTTC,CATSAPDSSYEQYF
TRBJ1-5,TRBV5-1,TRBD1,-,TGCGCCAGCAGCTTACGGACAGGGGCATGGCCCCAGCATTTT,CASSLRTGAWPQHF
TRBJ1-2,TRBV5-6,TRBD1,-,TGTGCCAGCAGCCCCCCGCGGACAGGTTTACTTAACTATGGCTACACCTTC,CASSPPRTGLLNYGYTF
TRBJ1-5,TRBV19,-,-,TGTGCCAGTAGTTATGCAGGGGCCCTGGAGAATCAGCCCCAGCATTTT,CASSYAGALENQPQHF
TRBJ1-5,TRBV19,-,-,TGTGCCAGTAGTATGTTGTCCCCCAATAGCAATCAGCCCCAGCATTTT,CASSMLSPNSNQPQHF
TRBJ1-1,TRBV7-2,-,-,TGTGCCAGTAACAGGCAAAGGAACACTGAAGCTTTCTTT,CASNRQRNTEAFF
TRBJ2-3,TRBV28,-,-,TGTGCCAGCAGCCCTGGAGGGACCGCCTGGGGCACAGATACGCAGTATTTT,CASSPGGTAWGTDTQYF
TRBJ2-1,TRBV7-9,TRBD2,once,TGTGCCAGCAGCTCGAGAGGACTAGTCAATGAGCAGTTCTTC,CASSSRGLVNEQFF
TRBJ1-2,TRBV3-1/TRBV3-2,-,-,TGTGCCAGCAGCCAAGGGACGGGGTGCACCTTC,CASSQGTGCTF
TRBJ1-1,TRBV5-4,-,-,TGTGCCAGCAGCTTGGATAGTCAAAACACTGAAGCTTTCTTT,CASSLDSQNTEAFF
TRBJ2-1,TRBV15,-,-,TGTGCCACCAGCGATTCGAGGCTAGAGGACAATGAGCAGTTCTTC,CATSDSRLEDNEQFF
TRBJ1-1,TRBV19,-,-,TGTGCCAGTATCCTCGGACGGGGATTCAACACTGAAGCTTTCTTT,CASILGRGFNTEAFF
TRBJ2-3,TRBV2,-,-,TGTGCCAGCAGCCCGCTAGTTGGAGATACGCAGTATTTT,CASSPLVGDTQYF
TRBJ2-1,TRBV4-3,TRBD2,-,TGCGCCAGCAGCCACCCTAGCGGGAGTAATGAGCAGTTCTTC,CASSHPSGSNEQFF
TRBJ1-3,TRBV6-6,TRBD1,-,TGTGCCAGCAGCACTGGACAGGGGGGAGGAAACACCATATATTTT,CASSTGQGGGNTIYF
TRBJ1-6,TRBV30,TRBD1,-,TGTGCCTGGAGTTCGGGGACAGGGGGTTTTTCACCCCTCCACTTT,CAWSSGTGGFSPLHF
TRBJ2-2,TRBV7-3,-,-,TGTGCCAGCAGCCCCGACCAGGGGTCCGGGGAGCTGTTTTTT,CASSPDQGSGELFF
TRBJ1-6,TRBV2,-,few,TGTGCCAGCAGTAGACAAATGGATTCACCCCTCCACTTT,CASSRQMDSPLHF
TRBJ1-3,TRBV5-5,-,-,TGTGCCAGCAGCTTGGATGTAAAGGACATCTCTGGAAACACCATATATTTT,CASSLDVKDISGNTIYF
TRBJ2-7,TRBV6-2/TRBV6-3,TRBD2,-,TGTGCCAGCAGTTCCTTGCGGCGGGGGACCTACGAGCAGTACTTC,CASSSLRRGTYEQYF
TRBJ2-2,TRBV6-4,-,-,TGTGCCAGCAGTGAAAGACACCCCGCGAACACCGGGGAGCTGTTTTTT,CASSERHPANTGELFF
TRBJ1-1,TRBV7-9,-,-,TGTGCCAGCAGCTTCGAATTTCCGGGTTCTACTGAAGCTTTCTTT,CASSFEFPGSTEAFF
TRBJ2-7,TRBV7-2,-,-,TGTGCCAGCAGATCCGACAGGGAGCAGTACTTC,CASRSDREQYF
TRBJ1-3,TRBV15,-,few,TGTGCCACCAGCAGAGATCGGGGTGGAAACACCATATATTTT,CATSRDRGGNTIYF